This T cell receptor beta chain was identified in a study of cytomegalovirus exposure and HLA in healthy donors. The CDR3 sequence is 15 residues long. The germline gives CDR1 LNHDA, CDR2 SQIVND (reference sequence). J lost 10 bases, V lost 4 bases, and 12 bases had no gene match. Researchers ran the PCR with 60 Vbeta and 13 Jbeta primers. Using immunoSEQ multiplex PCR, the repertoire was profiled, and TCRdb retains in-frame clones only, with some absent. The sample shows 150,000 to 200,000 clones, about 76% of them seen only once. Sequencing input: PBMCs. The TCR comes from a woman aged 45 to 65 in good health and CMV-seronegative. The chain links TRBV19 to TRBJ2-1, with TRBD1 identical over 8 bases. The CDR3 DNA is TGTGCCAGTAGTACGGCAGGGGGCGCGGGCGTCGAGCAGTTCTTC. Translated: CASSTAGGAGVEQFF.